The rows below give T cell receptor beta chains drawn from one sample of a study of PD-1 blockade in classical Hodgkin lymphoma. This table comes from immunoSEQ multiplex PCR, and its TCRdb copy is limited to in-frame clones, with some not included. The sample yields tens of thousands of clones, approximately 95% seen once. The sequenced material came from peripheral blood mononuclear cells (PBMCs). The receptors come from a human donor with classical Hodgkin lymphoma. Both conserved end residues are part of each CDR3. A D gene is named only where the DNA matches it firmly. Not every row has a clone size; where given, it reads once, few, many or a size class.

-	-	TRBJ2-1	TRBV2	CASRMVGPPHNEQFF	TGTGCCAGCAGGATGGTCGGCCCCCCGCACAATGAGCAGTTCTTC
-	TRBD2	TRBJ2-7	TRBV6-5	CASNLGRGSYEQYF	TGTGCCAGCAACCTCGGGCGGGGGAGCTACGAGCAGTACTTC
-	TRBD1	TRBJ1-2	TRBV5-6	CASSSPDREGYTF	TGTGCCAGCAGTTCACCCGACAGGGAAGGCTACACCTTC
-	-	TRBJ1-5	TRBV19	CASSQNSGSNQPQHF	TGTGCCAGTAGCCAAAACAGCGGATCCAATCAGCCCCAGCATTTT
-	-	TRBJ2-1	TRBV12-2	CASRILAGVDSEQFF	TGTGCAAGTCGCATCCTAGCGGGAGTTGATAGTGAGCAGTTCTTC
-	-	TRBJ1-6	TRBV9	CASSVGRGGSPLHF	TGTGCCAGCAGCGTAGGAAGGGGGGGCTCACCCCTCCACTTT
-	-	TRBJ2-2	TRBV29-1	CSAKKNTGMGTGELFF	TGCAGCGCAAAAAAAAATACAGGGATGGGCACCGGGGAGCTGTTTTTT
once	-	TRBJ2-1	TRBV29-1	CSVGRSTGNEQFF	TGCAGCGTGGGCAGGTCAACGGGGAATGAGCAGTTCTTC
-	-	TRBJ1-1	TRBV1	CTSSHQTGVNTEAFF	TGCACCAGCAGCCACCAGACAGGAGTGAACACTGAAGCTTTCTTT
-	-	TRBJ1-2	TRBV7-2	CASSLEPKVYGYTF	TGTGCCAGCAGCTTAGAACCGAAAGTCTATGGCTACACCTTC